The rows below give T cell receptor beta chains drawn from one sample of a study of blood T cell repertoires in COVID-19. Using immunoSEQ multiplex PCR, the repertoire was profiled, and TCRdb retains in-frame clones only, with some absent. The table includes fewer than 100,000 clones, roughly 80% detected once. Input material: peripheral blood. Receptors originate from a man aged 45-65 years with acute or convalescent COVID-19. The CDR3 runs from the conserved cysteine through the conserved F or W. The D gene is left open where the match is weak. Expanded clones are given a class, and other clones once, few, many or no size at all.

V gene,J gene,clone size,D gene,CDR3 DNA,CDR3 protein
TRBV21-1,TRBJ2-7,NA,NA,TGTGCCAGCCGAGAACCGGGACAGAGGAACGAGCAGTACTTC,CASREPGQRNEQYF
TRBV9,TRBJ1-2,NA,NA,TGTGCCAGCAGCGTAGAAGGAGGTGATCCTGGCTACACCTTC,CASSVEGGDPGYTF
TRBV6-6,TRBJ2-1,NA,TRBD2,TGTGCCAGCAGTCCCCCGGGACTAGCGGCTTTGAGCTCCTACAATGAGCAGTTCTTC,CASSPPGLAALSSYNEQFF
TRBV30,TRBJ2-3,NA,NA,TGTGCCTGGTCGCCGTCGCACAGTAACACAGATACGCAGTATTTT,CAWSPSHSNTDTQYF
TRBV30,TRBJ2-1,NA,NA,TGTGCCTGGAGTGTATACTACGCCTACAATGAGCAGTTCTTC,CAWSVYYAYNEQFF
TRBV29-1,TRBJ1-5,NA,NA,TGCAACGTTGCGACGGGAACTACCAATCAGCCCCAGCATTTT,CNVATGTTNQPQHF
TRBV15,TRBJ2-5,NA,TRBD1,TGTGCCACCAGCAGAGTGGGACAGGGGCGAGAGACCCAGTACTTC,CATSRVGQGRETQYF
TRBV28,TRBJ1-4,few,TRBD1,TGTGCCAGCAGACAAGGGGACAGGGGGCGGAAAAAACTGTTTTTT,CASRQGDRGRKKLFF
TRBV5-6,TRBJ1-6,NA,TRBD1,TGTGCCAGCAGCGGGGGGACAGGAGGCTATAATTCACCCCTCCACTTT,CASSGGTGGYNSPLHF
TRBV4-3,TRBJ1-2,NA,TRBD1,TGCGCCAGCAGCCAAGAGGAGACAGGGGGTAGATATGGCTACACCTTC,CASSQEETGGRYGYTF
TRBV19,TRBJ2-1,few,NA,TGTGCCAGTAGTACGGGACTTCTCTCCTACAATGAGCAGTTCTTC,CASSTGLLSYNEQFF
TRBV7-9,TRBJ1-1,NA,NA,TGTGCCAGCAGCAGCAGGGGAAACACTGAAGCTTTCTTT,CASSSRGNTEAFF
TRBV7-6,TRBJ1-1,NA,NA,TGTGCCAGCAGCCCGCAACAGGGTATGAACACTGAAGCTTTCTTT,CASSPQQGMNTEAFF
TRBV10-3,TRBJ1-2,NA,NA,TGTGCCATCAGTGATACAAATGGAGGCTATGGCTACACCTTC,CAISDTNGGYGYTF
TRBV27,TRBJ2-7,NA,TRBD2,TGTGCCAGCAGTCCACATCGGCTAGCGGAATCCTACGAGCAGTACTTC,CASSPHRLAESYEQYF
TRBV7-9,TRBJ1-1,few,TRBD1,TGTGCCAGCAGCTTAGGGGCGGGGACAGTAGAAGCTTTCTTT,CASSLGAGTVEAFF
TRBV28,TRBJ1-5,NA,NA,TGTGCCAGCCTCGAGACAGTCAATCAGCCCCAGCATTTT,CASLETVNQPQHF
TRBV28,TRBJ2-2,NA,NA,TGTGCCAGCAGTACGGGACTGAACACCGGGGAGCTGTTTTTT,CASSTGLNTGELFF
TRBV20-1,TRBJ2-1,NA,NA,TGCAGTGGCGAGAACAATGAGCAGTTCTTC,CSGENNEQFF
TRBV11-3,TRBJ2-1,NA,NA,TGTGCCAGCAGCCCGAGATGGGGGCCGCAAGATGAGCAGTTCTTC,CASSPRWGPQDEQFF
TRBV7-2,TRBJ2-1,NA,TRBD1,TGTGCCAGCAGCGGAAGGGGACAGGGGACCTACAATGAGCAGTTCTTC,CASSGRGQGTYNEQFF
TRBV5-1,TRBJ2-7,NA,TRBD1,TGCGCCAGCAGCTCACAGACAGGGAGCCTATACGAGCAGTACTTC,CASSSQTGSLYEQYF
TRBV4-1,TRBJ1-2,NA,NA,TGCGCCAGCAGCCCCACTATGGGAGGATATGGCTACACCTTC,CASSPTMGGYGYTF
TRBV6-5,TRBJ2-7,NA,NA,TGTGCCAGCAGTTACGGACGGGGCTACGAGCAGTACTTC,CASSYGRGYEQYF
TRBV4-2,TRBJ2-7,NA,TRBD2,TGTGCCAGCAGCCGAATCGGGGGCGGGGGGGCCTACGAGCAGTACTTC,CASSRIGGGGAYEQYF
TRBV19,TRBJ2-3,NA,NA,TGTGCCAGTAGTCTACAAATAATAGGGGACACAGATACGCAGTATTTT,CASSLQIIGDTDTQYF
TRBV27,TRBJ1-6,few,NA,TGTGCCAGCAGCATCGGGACCTATAATTCACCCCTCCACTTT,CASSIGTYNSPLHF
TRBV24-1,TRBJ2-2,NA,NA,TGTGCCACCAGTGATCCCACCCCGGAGCTGAACACCGGGGAGCTGTTTTTT,CATSDPTPELNTGELFF
TRBV7-9,TRBJ2-7,NA,TRBD1,TGTGCCAGCAGCGTATGGACAGGGGATTCGGACGAGCAGTACTTC,CASSVWTGDSDEQYF
TRBV19,TRBJ1-2,NA,NA,TGTGCCAGTACACGACGGGACTATGGCTACACCTTC,CASTRRDYGYTF
TRBV6-2/TRBV6-3,TRBJ1-2,NA,NA,TGTGCCAGCAGTCTTACCGGGGGGAGTGACTATGGCTACACCTTC,CASSLTGGSDYGYTF
TRBV28,TRBJ1-1,NA,NA,TGTGCCAGCAGTATGCGAATACGGAACACTGAAGCTTTCTTT,CASSMRIRNTEAFF
TRBV5-1,TRBJ2-7,NA,NA,TGCGCCAGCAGCTTGTTGCAGGGATCCTACGAGCAGTACTTC,CASSLLQGSYEQYF
TRBV5-8,TRBJ1-1,NA,NA,TGTGCCAGCAGCTTGACGCTGGAGGACACTGAAGCTTTCTTT,CASSLTLEDTEAFF
TRBV30,TRBJ1-1,NA,NA,TGTGCCTGGAGTGGAGGAGGTATGAACACTGAAGCTTTCTTT,CAWSGGGMNTEAFF
TRBV3-1/TRBV3-2,TRBJ2-2,NA,NA,TGTGCCAGCAGCCAAAGGGGGTCGGGCACCGGGGAGCTGTTTTTT,CASSQRGSGTGELFF
TRBV2,TRBJ2-4,NA,TRBD2,TGTGCCAGCAGTGAACGGGGGGAAAACATTCAGTACTTC,CASSERGENIQYF
TRBV9,TRBJ2-7,NA,NA,TGTGCCAGCAGCGTAGGGACAGACTTATCCTACGAGCAGTACTTC,CASSVGTDLSYEQYF
TRBV7-9,TRBJ1-1,NA,NA,TGTGCCAGCAGCCCCGGAGGGAACACTGAAGCTTTCTTT,CASSPGGNTEAFF
TRBV19,TRBJ2-1,NA,NA,TGTGCCAGTAGTAAGGGCGGGGACCTAAATGAGCAGTTCTTC,CASSKGGDLNEQFF
TRBV6-2/TRBV6-3,TRBJ2-2,NA,TRBD1,TGTGCCAGCAGTTCCCCTGGATTGACAGGGGTGATTTGGGCGGGGGAGCTGTTTTTT,CASSSPGLTGVIWAGELFF
TRBV9,TRBJ2-5,NA,TRBD2,TGTGCCAGCAGCGTAGGTAGCGGGGGCCAAGAGACCCAGTACTTC,CASSVGSGGQETQYF
TRBV4-3,TRBJ2-1,NA,NA,TGCGCCAGCAGCCAAGATGTCCTAGCCCGGGATGAGCAGTTCTTC,CASSQDVLARDEQFF